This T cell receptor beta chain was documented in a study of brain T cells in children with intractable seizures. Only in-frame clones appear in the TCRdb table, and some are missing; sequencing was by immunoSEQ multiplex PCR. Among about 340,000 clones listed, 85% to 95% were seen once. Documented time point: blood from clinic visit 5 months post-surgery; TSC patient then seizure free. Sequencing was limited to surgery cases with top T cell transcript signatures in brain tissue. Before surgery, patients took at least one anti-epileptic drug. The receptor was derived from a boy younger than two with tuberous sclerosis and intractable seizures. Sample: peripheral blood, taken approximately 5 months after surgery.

CDR3 in amino acids: CATSDSDRMSYEQYF. DNA for the CDR3: TGTGCCACCAGTGACTCGGACAGGATGTCCTACGAGCAGTACTTC. The chain links TRBV24-1 to TRBJ2-7, with 7 bases identical to TRBD1. Trimming at V came to 4 bases and at J to 1 base, leaving 6 bases not matched to a gene. The V gene's germline CDR1 is KGHDR and CDR2 SFDVKD. The CDR3 is 15 amino acids.